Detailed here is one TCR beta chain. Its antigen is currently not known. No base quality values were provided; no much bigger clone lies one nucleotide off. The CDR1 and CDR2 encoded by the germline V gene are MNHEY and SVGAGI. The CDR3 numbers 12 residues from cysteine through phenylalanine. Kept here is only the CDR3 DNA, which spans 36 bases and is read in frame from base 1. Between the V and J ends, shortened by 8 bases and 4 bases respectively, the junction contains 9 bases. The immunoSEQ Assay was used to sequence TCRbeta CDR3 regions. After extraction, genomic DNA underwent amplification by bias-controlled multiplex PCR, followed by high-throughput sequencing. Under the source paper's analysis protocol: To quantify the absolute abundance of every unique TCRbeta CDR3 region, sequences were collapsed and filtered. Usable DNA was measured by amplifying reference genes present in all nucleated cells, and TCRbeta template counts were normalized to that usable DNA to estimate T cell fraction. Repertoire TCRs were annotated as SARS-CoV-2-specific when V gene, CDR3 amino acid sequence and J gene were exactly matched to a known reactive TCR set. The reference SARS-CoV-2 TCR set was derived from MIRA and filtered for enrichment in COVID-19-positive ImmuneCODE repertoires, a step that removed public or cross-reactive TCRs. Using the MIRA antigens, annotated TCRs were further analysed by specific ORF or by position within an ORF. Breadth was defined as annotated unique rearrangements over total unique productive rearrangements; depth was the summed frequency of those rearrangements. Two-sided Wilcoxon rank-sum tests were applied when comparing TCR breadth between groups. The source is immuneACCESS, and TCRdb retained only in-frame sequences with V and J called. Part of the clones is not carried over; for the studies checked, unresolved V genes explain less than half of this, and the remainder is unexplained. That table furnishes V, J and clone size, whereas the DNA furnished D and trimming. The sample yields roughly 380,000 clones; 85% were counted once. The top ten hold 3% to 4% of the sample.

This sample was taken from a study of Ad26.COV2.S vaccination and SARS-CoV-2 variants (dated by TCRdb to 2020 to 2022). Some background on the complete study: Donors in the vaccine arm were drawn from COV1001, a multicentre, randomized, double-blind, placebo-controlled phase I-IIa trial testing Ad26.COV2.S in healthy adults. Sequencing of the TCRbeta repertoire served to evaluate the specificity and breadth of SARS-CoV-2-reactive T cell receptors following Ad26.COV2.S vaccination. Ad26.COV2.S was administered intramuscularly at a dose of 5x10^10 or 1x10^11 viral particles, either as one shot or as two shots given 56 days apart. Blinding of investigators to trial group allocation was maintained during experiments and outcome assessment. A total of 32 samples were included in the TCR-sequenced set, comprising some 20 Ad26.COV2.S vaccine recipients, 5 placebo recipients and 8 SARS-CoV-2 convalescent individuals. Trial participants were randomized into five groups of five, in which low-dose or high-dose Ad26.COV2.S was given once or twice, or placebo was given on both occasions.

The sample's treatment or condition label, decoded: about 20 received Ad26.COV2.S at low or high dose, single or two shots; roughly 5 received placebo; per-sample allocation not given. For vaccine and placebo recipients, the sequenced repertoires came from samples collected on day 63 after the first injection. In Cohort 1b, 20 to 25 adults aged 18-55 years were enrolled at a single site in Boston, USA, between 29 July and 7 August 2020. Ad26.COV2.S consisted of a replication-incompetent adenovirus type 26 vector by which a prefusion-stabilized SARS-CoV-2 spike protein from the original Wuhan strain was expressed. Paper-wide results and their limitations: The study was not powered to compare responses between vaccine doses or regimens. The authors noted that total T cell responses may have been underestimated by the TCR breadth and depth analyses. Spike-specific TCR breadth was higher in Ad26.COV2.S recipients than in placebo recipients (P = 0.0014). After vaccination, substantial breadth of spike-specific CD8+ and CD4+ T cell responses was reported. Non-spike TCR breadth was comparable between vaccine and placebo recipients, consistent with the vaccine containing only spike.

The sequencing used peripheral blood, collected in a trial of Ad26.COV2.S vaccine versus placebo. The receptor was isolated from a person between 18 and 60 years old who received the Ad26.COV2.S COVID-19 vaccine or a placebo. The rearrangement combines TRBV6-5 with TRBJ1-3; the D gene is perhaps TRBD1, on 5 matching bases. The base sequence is TGTGCCAGCTGGGACGGAGGAAACACCATATATTTT. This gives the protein CASWDGGNTIYF.